This TCR beta chain was obtained from a study of blood T cell repertoires in COVID-19 (TCRdb year 2020). General notes on the study: Collaborator samples came from the United States, Italy and Spain and covered acute and convalescent phases of COVID-19. The prospective study material was composed of cDNA or gDNA derived from T cells, B-cell-depleted T cells, or PBMCs. Subjects who had been exposed to COVID-19, were actively infected with it, or had recovered from it provided the deeply sampled blood TCRbeta repertoires that made up the dataset. The repertoires were made available in a free public database intended to serve as a resource for research on the immune response to SARS-CoV-2. The samples were drawn from two sources: the first 160 participants of the ongoing ImmuneRACE study, and fewer than 1,500 subjects contributed by 6 global collaborators. The sample metadata nearly always contained a de-identified subject ID, COVID-19 status, age in years and sex. Where available, HLA class I and class II types were taken from metadata supplied by the sample provider and were not determined by assay-based typing. General findings and caveats noted by the study authors: Clinical and demographic metadata were provided uncurated, with the amount varying by source and participant.

Whole blood was collected in K2EDTA tubes by collaborating institutions according to the institutions' own protocols. Collaborator samples were shipped for TCRbeta analysis as frozen whole blood, isolated PBMCs, or DNA extracted from either sample type. A remark on this clone: Its antigen remains unidentified. Within one base of it there is no much larger clone, and no base qualities were kept.

TCRbeta CDR3 regions were amplified from genomic DNA using the immunoSEQ Assay, a bias-controlled multiplex PCR. Concerning the study's data processing: Nucleated cell counts per sample were estimated from amplification of reference gene primers within the assay. Sequence reads were collapsed and filtered to measure the absolute abundance of every unique TCRbeta CDR3 rearrangement. For each sample, productive Simpson clonality was calculated by taking the square root of Simpson's diversity index across productive rearrangements. The clones in this table, taken by TCRdb from immuneACCESS, are in-frame only. Not every clone is retained; where verified, under half of the shortfall comes from an unresolved V gene, and the cause of the rest is unknown. V, J and clone size were drawn from that table, and D and trimming were deduced from the DNA. Recorded for this sample are tens of thousands of clones; roughly 90% of them occurred a single time. The ten largest clones add up to about 15% of the sample.

The TCR comes from a woman aged 80 or over with active or convalescent COVID-19. Sequencing was done on a sample of peripheral blood.

CDR3 reads: CASSLEGSYEQYF. In nucleotide form, the sequence is TGTGCCAGCAGCTTAGAGGGCAGCTACGAGCAGTACTTC. The chain is encoded by TRBV11-3 joined to TRBJ2-7, with no D gene named confidently. Trimming costs V 0 bases and J 3 bases, and their ends lie 6 bases apart. CDR1 and CDR2, per the germline V gene, are SGHNT and YENEEA. Measured from the cysteine to the phenylalanine, the CDR3 is 13 residues long. Left in the record is the CDR3 DNA by itself, 39 bases read in frame from the first base.